These 18 T cell receptor beta chains were sequenced from one sample in a study of CD8 T cells in ankylosing spondylitis (dated by TCRdb to about 2017). The library was prepared using 5' RACE. The reads were generated on an Illumina HiSeq 2500. In-frame beta chains were kept once TCRdb had trimmed the public reads at Q25 with fastp and called clones with MiXCR. Duplicate CDR3 protein sequences are folded into a single record with the most common DNA and genes. The table for this sample lists about 7,900 distinct CDR3 sequences; around 4% of them were counted only once. Jointly, the top ten make up 8% to 13% of the sample. Specimen: blood, either unsorted or a sorted T cell fraction (not recorded which). The receptors originated from a female donor with ankylosing spondylitis or in good health (not recorded which).

This clonotype was recorded many times. The chain combines TRBV9 with TRBJ2-7; TRBD1 is a possible D gene (5 bases). Trimming shortened V by 1 base and J by 6 bases, and 11 bases separated the two germline ends. The length of the CDR3 is 13 residues. Germline loops: CDR1 SGDLS, CDR2 YYNGEE. CDR3 protein: CASSVQGSGEQYF. CDR3 bases: TGTGCCAGCAGCGTACAGGGTTCCGGCGAGCAGTACTTC.

This clonotype was counted at least ten times. The J gene is TRBJ1-1, the V gene TRBV9; D is uncertain. CDR1 is SGDLS and CDR2 is YYNGEE in the germline V gene. The CDR3 has 13 amino acids. Trimming cost V 4 bases and J 3 bases, with 10 bases left between them. CDR3 residues: CASSQDKDTEAFF. The CDR3 DNA is TGTGCCAGCAGCCAGGATAAGGACACTGAAGCTTTCTTT.

This clonotype is labeled as medium-sized. The chain links TRBV9 to TRBJ2-7; D is perhaps TRBD2 (6 bases). CDR1 is SGDLS and CDR2 is YYNGEE in the germline V gene. The CDR3 is 14 residues long. Trimming cost V 0 bases and J 4 bases, with 11 bases left between them. The CDR3 reads CASSVGGEEYEQYF. The CDR3 region has the DNA TGTGCCAGCAGCGTAGGAGGGGAGGAGTACGAGCAGTACTTC.

This clonotype is termed medium-sized. The chain couples TRBV9 to TRBJ1-1; TRBD1 is a possible D gene (5 bases). The CDR3 sequence is 16 residues long. Germline lookup yields CDR1 SGDLS and CDR2 YYNGEE. The germline V and J ends were trimmed by 4 bases and 1 base, with 17 bases remaining between them. The CDR3 DNA sequence: TGTGCCAGCAGCCCCCTGGGGGAGGAAGGGAACACTGAAGCTTTCTTT. It yields the protein CASSPLGEEGNTEAFF.

This clonotype appeared many times. The chain employs TRBV9 and TRBJ1-2; D is possibly TRBD1 (5 bases). Between the trimmed V and J ends, which lost 2 bases and 5 bases, there was a span of 10 bases. CDR3 size: 13 residues. CDR1 and CDR2 from the germline V gene are SGDLS and YYNGEE. CDR3 region: CASSVAGFYGYTF. The DNA for the CDR3 is TGTGCCAGCAGCGTGGCAGGGTTTTATGGCTACACCTTC.

This clonotype occurred many times. The chain combines TRBV9 with TRBJ2-2, with 10 bases aligning to TRBD1. CDR1 is SGDLS and CDR2 is YYNGEE in the germline V gene. The trim removed 3 bases at V and 0 bases at J, leaving 23 bases unmatched. The CDR3 loop spans 23 amino acids. For the CDR3, the DNA is TGTGCCAGCAGCGCCTCTCGAGGTGGGACAGGGGAGCAGCGGGATTCGAACACCGGGGAGCTGTTTTTT. This codes for CASSASRGGTGEQRDSNTGELFF.

By its share, this clonotype is medium-sized. This chain connects TRBV9 to TRBJ1-5; D might be TRBD1 (5 bases). V lost 2 bases and J 6 bases, leaving 15 bases between the germline ends. The CDR3 runs to 15 residues. CDR1 and CDR2 (germline): SGDLS, YYNGEE. The CDR3 is CASSVLGLVGQPQHF. The CDR3 DNA reads TGTGCCAGCAGCGTTCTGGGGCTGGTAGGTCAGCCCCAGCATTTT.

This clonotype is medium-sized. This sequence joins TRBV9 and TRBJ1-5, with TRBD1 identical over 8 bases. Trimming removed 3 bases from V and 2 bases from J; junction bases left unmatched: 4. The CDR3 runs to 15 residues. Germline CDR1 SGDLS, CDR2 YYNGEE. The CDR3 loop reads CASSAQGVGNQPQHF. CDR3 nucleotides: TGTGCCAGCAGCGCACAGGGGGTCGGCAATCAGCCCCAGCATTTT. The variable domain in full, with the rest retrieved from reference TRBV9 and TRBJ1-5, is DSGVTQTPKHLITATGQRVTLRCSPRSGDLSVYWYQQSLDQGLQFLIQYYNGEERAKGNILERFSAQQFPDLHSELNLSSLELGDSALYFCASSAQGVGNQPQHFGDGTRLSIL.

This clonotype was found many times. This chain links TRBV9 with TRBJ1-2; tentatively, D is TRBD1 (6 bases). Germline assignment: CDR1 SGDLS and CDR2 YYNGEE. The CDR3 has 14 residues. The V and J ends lost 4 bases and 10 bases respectively, with 20 bases between them. CDR3 nucleotides: TGTGCCAGCAGCCCCACCCGGGGGGCAGGGGACTACACCTTC. It translates to CASSPTRGAGDYTF. Full variable domain (outside the CDR3, taken from reference TRBV9 and TRBJ1-2): DSGVTQTPKHLITATGQRVTLRCSPRSGDLSVYWYQQSLDQGLQFLIQYYNGEERAKGNILERFSAQQFPDLHSELNLSSLELGDSALYFCASSPTRGAGDYTFGSGTRLTVV.

This clonotype was found many times. This rearrangement joins TRBV9 to TRBJ1-2; 8 positions agree with TRBD1. V trimming: 3 bases; J trimming: 8 bases; junction bases outside the gene matches: 9. This CDR3 comprises 14 residues. The germline V gene has CDR1 SGDLS and CDR2 YYNGEE. The CDR3 DNA sequence: TGTGCCAGCAGCGCGCTAGACAGGGGAGAGGGCTACACCTTC. Translated, it gives CASSALDRGEGYTF.

This clonotype appeared many times. V and J are TRBV9 and TRBJ2-7, with no clear D. V gave up 0 bases and J gave up 1 base, with 11 bases separating them. CDR1 and CDR2 from the germline V gene are SGDLS and YYNGEE. The CDR3 runs 15 residues. The CDR3 protein is CASSVAAWGSYEQYF. The DNA of the CDR3 is TGTGCCAGCAGCGTAGCGGCTTGGGGTTCCTACGAGCAGTACTTC.

This clonotype was seen at least ten times. The gene calls are TRBV9 and TRBJ2-2, with D possibly TRBD1 on 5 matching bases. Germline V gives CDR1 SGDLS, CDR2 YYNGEE. Trimming removed 4 bases from V and 5 bases from J, with 6 bases in between. This CDR3 is built from 12 residues. The CDR3 is CASSRGTGELFF. As DNA, the CDR3 is TGTGCCAGCAGCAGGGGTACCGGGGAGCTGTTTTTT.

This clonotype is medium-sized within its sample. The chain recombines TRBV9 with TRBJ2-1, with TRBD2 identical over 10 bases. This CDR3 comprises 16 residues. V lost 2 bases to trimming and J lost 9 bases; unmatched junction nucleotides: 11. From germline, CDR1 is SGDLS and CDR2 YYNGEE. The CDR3 reads CASSVRLAGLRGEQFF. CDR3 DNA: TGTGCCAGCAGCGTTAGACTAGCGGGTCTCCGAGGTGAGCAGTTCTTC.

This clonotype was seen at least ten times. The chain combines TRBV9 with TRBJ2-3, with D perhaps given as TRBD1 or TRBD2 (5 bases each). Trimming removed 0 bases at V and 1 base at J, with 9 bases between. Germline V lookup: CDR1 SGDLS, CDR2 YYNGEE. The CDR3 spans 15 residues. The CDR3 region is CASSVEWGRTDTQYF. CDR3 DNA: TGTGCCAGCAGCGTAGAATGGGGACGCACAGATACGCAGTATTTT.

This clonotype was seen at least ten times. The genes are TRBV9 and TRBJ2-5, with 8 positions matching TRBD2. Germline CDR1 is SGDLS and CDR2 is YYNGEE. CDR3 length: 17 amino acids. The ends lost 0 bases at V and 4 bases at J; junction bases unmatched: 11. Here the CDR3 DNA reads TGTGCCAGCAGCGTAGCGGGACGGGGGGGCCGTGGAGAGACCCAGTACTTC. The encoded protein is CASSVAGRGGRGETQYF.

This clonotype was counted between two and nine times. The J gene is TRBJ2-3, the V gene TRBV9; 7 bases fit TRBD2. The CDR3 sequence is 16 residues long. Germline CDR1 reads SGDLS; CDR2 reads YYNGEE. V dropped 4 bases and J dropped 1; count of bases not matched to a gene: 9. The CDR3 DNA follows: TGTGCCAGCAGCACCCATGGGGGGGGAGGCACAGATACGCAGTATTTT. This gives the protein CASSTHGGGGTDTQYF.

The table lists this clonotype with many counts. The CDR3 protein is CASSAGMNTEAFF. For the CDR3, the DNA is TGTGCCAGCAGCGCCGGGATGAACACTGAAGCTTTCTTT. This rearrangement joins TRBV9 to TRBJ1-1, with D unclear. The V end lost 3 bases, the J end lost 0 bases, and 6 bases lay between the germline ends. The germline V gene encodes CDR1 SGDLS and CDR2 YYNGEE. This CDR3 has 13 residues.

This clonotype was counted only a few times. The CDR3 loop is CASSSEKTGELFF. The CDR3 DNA reads as TGTGCCAGCAGCTCTGAGAAGACCGGGGAGCTGTTTTTT. The genes are TRBV9 and TRBJ2-2; D is unclear. The V gene's germline CDR1 is SGDLS and CDR2 YYNGEE. The V end lost 4 bases, the J end lost 5 bases, and 9 bases lay between the germline ends. The CDR3 runs to 13 residues.